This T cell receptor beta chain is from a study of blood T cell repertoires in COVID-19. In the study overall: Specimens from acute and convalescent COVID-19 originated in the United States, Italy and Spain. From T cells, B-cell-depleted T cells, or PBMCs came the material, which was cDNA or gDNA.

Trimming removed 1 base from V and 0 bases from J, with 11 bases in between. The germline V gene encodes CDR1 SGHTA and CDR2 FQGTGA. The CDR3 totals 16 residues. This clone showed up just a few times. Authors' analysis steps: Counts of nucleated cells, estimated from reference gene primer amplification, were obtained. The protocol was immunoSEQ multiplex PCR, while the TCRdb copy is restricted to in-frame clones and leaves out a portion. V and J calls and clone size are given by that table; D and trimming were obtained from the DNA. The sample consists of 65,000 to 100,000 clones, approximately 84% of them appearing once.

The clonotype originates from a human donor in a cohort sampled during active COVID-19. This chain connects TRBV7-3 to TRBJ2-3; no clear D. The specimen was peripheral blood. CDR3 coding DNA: TGTGCCAGCAGCTTAATGGTGATCCGGAGCACAGATACGCAGTATTTT. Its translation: CASSLMVIRSTDTQYF.